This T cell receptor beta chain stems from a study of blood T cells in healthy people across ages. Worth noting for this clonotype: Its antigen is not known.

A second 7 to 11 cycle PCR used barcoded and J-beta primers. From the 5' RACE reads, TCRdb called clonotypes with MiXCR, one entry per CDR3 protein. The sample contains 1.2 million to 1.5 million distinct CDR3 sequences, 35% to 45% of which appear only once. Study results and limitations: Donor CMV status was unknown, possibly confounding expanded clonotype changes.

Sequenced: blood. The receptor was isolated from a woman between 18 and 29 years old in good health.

CDR3: CASSEEREGHEQFF. The CDR3 DNA sequence: TGTGCCAGCAGTGAAGAGAGGGAGGGCCATGAGCAGTTCTTC. V and J are TRBV2 and TRBJ2-1; TRBD2 agrees at 7 bases. V dropped 1 base and J dropped 8; count of bases not matched to a gene: 5. The CDR3 consists of 14 residues. The germline gives CDR1 SNHLY, CDR2 FYNNEI.